A single sample is the source of the 9 T cell receptor beta chains below, sequenced in a study of shared clonotypes between healthy human individuals. Produced via immunoSEQ multiplex PCR; TCRdb's table is partial and in-frame only. In the table there are about 2,100,000 clones, under 95% of which are singletons. Naive CD8 cells lacked CD45RO, underwent positive selection for CCR7 and left out terminally differentiated effector memory CD45RA+ cells. The sample was naive CD8+ T cells from PBMCs. Source of these receptors: a man in his late teens or twenties in good health. Some clones in this sample may be carry-over from other donors' samples.

The CDR3 sequence is CASSTYKVGSSYNEQFF. In DNA, the CDR3 is TGTGCCAGCAGTACCTACAAGGTAGGGAGCTCCTACAATGAGCAGTTCTTC. The chain is built from TRBV28 and TRBJ2-1, with TRBD2 as a possible D gene (5 bases). CDR3 length equals 17 residues. V lost 5 bases, J lost 0 bases, and 17 bases lay in between. The germline V gene has CDR1 MDHEN and CDR2 SYDVKM.

The V call is TRBV7-8, the J call TRBJ2-5; D perhaps matches TRBD1 (5 bases). V lost 8 bases, J lost 4 bases, and 14 bases lay in between. The CDR3 contains 13 residues. The germline CDR1 and CDR2 sequences are SGHVS and FQNEAQ. The CDR3: CASGAGPGETQYF. CDR3 coding DNA: TGTGCCAGCGGTGCAGGGCCAGGAGAGACCCAGTACTTC.

The J gene is TRBJ1-1, the V gene TRBV6-5; possible D gene TRBD1, 5 bases. This CDR3 has 13 amino acids. Trimming left V 7 bases short and J 2 bases short, with 11 bases between. Per the germline V gene, CDR1 is MNHEY and CDR2 is SVGAGI. DNA for the CDR3: TGTGCCAGCACCGGGAGGGGTAACACTGAAGCTTTCTTT. As protein: CASTGRGNTEAFF.

The chain uses TRBV27 and TRBJ2-3; D is perhaps TRBD1 (6 bases). Germline V gene data show CDR1 as MNHEY and CDR2 as SMNVEV (reference sequence). CDR3 length equals 13 residues. V was shortened by 6 bases and J by 4 bases, with 11 bases between the two germline ends. CDR3 in amino acids: CASSTDSSDTQYF. For the CDR3, the DNA is TGTGCCAGCAGCACGGACAGCTCAGATACGCAGTATTTT.

This clone was detected a few times. The chain links TRBV29-1 to TRBJ1-1; D is unresolved. Per the germline V gene, CDR1 is SQVTM and CDR2 is ANQGSEA. CDR3 size: 16 residues. V lost 4 bases and J 1 base, leaving 19 bases between the germline ends. CDR3 bases: TGCAGCGTTGTTGGAGGGAGCGCAGGCAAGAACACTGAAGCTTTCTTT. This sequence encodes CSVVGGSAGKNTEAFF.

This chain connects TRBV30 to TRBJ2-7; D may be TRBD1 (5 bases). CDR3 length equals 12 residues. The ends were cut back, 4 bases at V and 0 bases at J, with 7 bases in the middle. Germline V gene lookup returns CDR1 GTSNPN and CDR2 SVGIG (reference sequence). CDR3 amino acids: CAWTQGSYEQYF. The CDR3 DNA reads TGTGCCTGGACGCAGGGCTCCTACGAGCAGTACTTC. The entire variable domain, with the rest obtained from reference TRBV30 and TRBJ2-7, is as follows: SQTIHQWPATLVQPVGSPLSLECTVEGTSNPNLYWYRQAAGRGLQLLFYSVGIGQISSEVPQNLSASRPQDRQFILSSKKLLLSDSGFYLCAWTQGSYEQYFGPGTRLTVT.

In nucleotides, the CDR3 is TGTGCCATCAGTGAGTCAAGGGGGCTTATGAACACTGAAGCTTTCTTT. It encodes CAISESRGLMNTEAFF. This chain connects TRBV10-3 to TRBJ1-1; 7 bases are a match to TRBD1. CDR1 ENHRY and CDR2 SYGVKD come from the germline V gene. CDR3 length equals 16 residues. J was trimmed by 0 bases and V by 0 bases; bases with no gene match: 4.

The sample holds one count of this clone. The chain employs TRBV15 and TRBJ1-5, with unresolved D. This CDR3 region has 16 residues. The V and J ends lost 0 bases and 4 bases respectively, with 13 bases between them. CDR1 is LNHNV and CDR2 is YYDKDF in the germline V gene (reference sequence). For the CDR3, the DNA is TGTGCCACCAGCAGAGATCGTGGCAGCTTAAATCAGCCCCAGCATTTT. This sequence encodes CATSRDRGSLNQPQHF. Combining the CDR3 with reference TRBV15 and TRBJ1-5 gives the whole variable domain DAMVIQNPRYQVTQFGKPVTLSCSQTLNHNVMYWYQQKSSQAPKLLFHYYDKDFNNEADTPDNFQSRRPNTSFCFLDIRSPGLGDTAMYLCATSRDRGSLNQPQHFGDGTRLSIL.

The chain recombines TRBV2 with TRBJ2-5, with 8 positions matching TRBD2. The CDR3 totals 16 residues. V dropped 6 bases and J dropped 3; count of bases not matched to a gene: 12. Per germline, CDR1 SNHLY and CDR2 FYNNEI. The CDR3 is CASRRIWREEEETQYF. Here the CDR3 DNA reads TGTGCCAGCAGGCGGATCTGGCGGGAGGAAGAAGAGACCCAGTACTTC.